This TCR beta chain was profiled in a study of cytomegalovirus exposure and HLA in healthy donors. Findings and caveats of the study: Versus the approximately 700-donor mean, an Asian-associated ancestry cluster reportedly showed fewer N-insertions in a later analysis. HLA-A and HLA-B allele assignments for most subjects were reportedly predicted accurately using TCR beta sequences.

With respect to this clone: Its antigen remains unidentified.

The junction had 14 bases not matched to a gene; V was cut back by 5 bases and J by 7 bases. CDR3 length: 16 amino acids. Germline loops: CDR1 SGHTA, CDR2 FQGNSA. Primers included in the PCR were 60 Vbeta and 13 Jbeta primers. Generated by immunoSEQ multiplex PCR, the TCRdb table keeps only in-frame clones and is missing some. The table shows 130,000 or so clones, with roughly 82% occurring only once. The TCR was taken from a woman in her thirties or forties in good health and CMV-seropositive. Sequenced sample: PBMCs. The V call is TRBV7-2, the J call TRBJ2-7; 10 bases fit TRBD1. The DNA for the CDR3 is TGTGCCAGCAGCAACCCTATCGGGACAGGGGCGCAGGAGCAGTACTTC. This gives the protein CASSNPIGTGAQEQYF.